This T cell receptor (beta chain) was obtained from a study of T-cell reconstitution after alpha-beta-depleted transplantation in children. From germline, CDR1 is ENHRY and CDR2 SYGVKD. This CDR3 region has 12 residues. J gave up 2 bases and V 11 bases, and 5 bases lay outside the gene matches. This clonotype occurred many times. Unique molecular identifiers were incorporated into the prepared TCRbeta library. TCRdb reprocessed the PCR reads via MiXCR and lists one record per CDR3 protein. The sample lists hundreds of thousands of distinct CDR3 sequences, roughly a tenth occurring once. The sample was PBMCs from the stem cell graft donor, taken from the stem cell graft. This receptor was identified in a human donor who donated a stem cell graft to a child with acute lymphoblastic leukemia. The chain uses TRBV10-3 and TRBJ2-5, with 7 nucleotides matching TRBD1. CDR3 sequence: CAAGTAQETQYF. CDR3 DNA sequence: TGTGCCGCTGGGACAGCTCAAGAGACCCAGTACTTC.